This T cell receptor beta chain derives from a study of T cell responses to AZD1222 COVID-19 vaccine. Sequenced by immunoSEQ multiplex PCR; TCRdb stores in-frame clones only, minus some. The sample lists 110,000 to 150,000 clones, about nine tenths occurring once. J was trimmed by 4 bases and V by 2 bases; bases with no gene match: 4. Germline V gene sequence: CDR1 LGHDT, CDR2 YNNKEL (reference sequence). This CDR3 has 14 amino acids. This clone appeared a few times. The clonotype comes from an adult in good health. The sequences come from peripheral blood, collected on day 0 of AZD1222 vaccination. The chain couples TRBV3-1 (or the pseudogene TRBV3-2) to TRBJ1-2; 7 bases map to TRBD1. The CDR3 nucleotides are TGTGCCAGCAGCCAACCCGGGACAGCCTATGGCTACACCTTC. This gives the protein CASSQPGTAYGYTF.